This T cell receptor (beta chain) was sequenced in a study of blood T cell repertoires in COVID-19. About the research overall: Sites across the United States, Italy and Spain contributed samples from acute and convalescent COVID-19.

Germline CDR1 is ENHRY and CDR2 is SYGVKD. The V end was cut by 8 bases, the J end by 8 bases, with 19 bases between. This CDR3 has 14 residues. In the original analysis: Quantification of nucleated cells was approximated via reference gene primer amplification. Libraries were prepared by immunoSEQ multiplex PCR; TCRdb keeps only in-frame clonotypes and omits some of them. D and trimming come from the DNA, and the V and J calls and clone size come from that table. The sample consists of roughly 27,000 clones, 90% of them appearing once. Sequenced material: peripheral blood. This chain joins TRBV10-3 and TRBJ2-1; TRBD2 is a possible D gene (6 bases). This sequence was found in a woman aged 55-70 years with active COVID-19. CDR3 region: CAISGMEGRDEQFF. In DNA, the CDR3 is TGTGCCATCTCAGGCATGGAGGGCCGGGATGAGCAGTTCTTC.